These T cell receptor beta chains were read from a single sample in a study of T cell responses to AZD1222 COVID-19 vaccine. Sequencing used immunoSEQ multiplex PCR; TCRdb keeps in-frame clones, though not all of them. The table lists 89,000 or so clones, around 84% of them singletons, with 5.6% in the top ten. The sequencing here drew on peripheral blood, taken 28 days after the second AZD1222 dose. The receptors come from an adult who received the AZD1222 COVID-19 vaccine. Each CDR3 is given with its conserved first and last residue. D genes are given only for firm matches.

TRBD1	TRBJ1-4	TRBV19	TGTGCCAGTACCACGGCAGGGGGCGTTGAAAAACTGTTTTTT	CASTTAGGVEKLFF
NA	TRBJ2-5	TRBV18	TGTGCCAGCTCACCAGGGCAGTACCAAGAGACCCAGTACTTC	CASSPGQYQETQYF
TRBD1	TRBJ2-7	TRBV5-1	TGCGCCAGCAGGCTCGGGACAGGGGGCTACGAGCAGTACTTC	CASRLGTGGYEQYF
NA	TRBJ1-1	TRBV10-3	TGTGCCATCAGTGGCGGGAGCACTGAAGCTTTCTTT	CAISGGSTEAFF
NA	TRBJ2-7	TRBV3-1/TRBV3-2	TGTGCCAGCAGCCAAGATCATGGGTCCCGAATCTACGAGCAGTACTTC	CASSQDHGSRIYEQYF
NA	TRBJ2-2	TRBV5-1	TGCGCCAGCAGCTTAAGACAGGCGGCCGGGGAGCTGTTTTTT	CASSLRQAAGELFF
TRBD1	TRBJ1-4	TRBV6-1	TGTGCCAGCAGTGAGCGGCGGACAGGGGGCCTGGTGGCTAATGAAAAACTGTTTTTT	CASSERRTGGLVANEKLFF
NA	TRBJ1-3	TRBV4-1	TGCGCCAGCAGTCTAGGGATTCACTCTGGAAACACCATATATTTT	CASSLGIHSGNTIYF
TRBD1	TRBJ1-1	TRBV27	TGTGCCAGCAGGTCAGGACAGGGCGACACTGAAGCTTTCTTT	CASRSGQGDTEAFF
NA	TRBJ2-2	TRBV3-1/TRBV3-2	TGTGCCAGCAGCCAAAACAGGGCGAACACCGGGGAGCTGTTTTTT	CASSQNRANTGELFF
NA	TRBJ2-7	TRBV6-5	TGTGCCAGCAGTTACTCGATTAACGGGGACCCCTACGAGCAGTACTTC	CASSYSINGDPYEQYF
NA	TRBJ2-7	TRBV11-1	TGTGCCAGCAGCTTAGGGGCAGGGGACGACGAGCAGTACTTC	CASSLGAGDDEQYF
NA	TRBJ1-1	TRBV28	TGTGCCAGCAGTTCCTCCGGGAACACTGAAGCTTTCTTT	CASSSSGNTEAFF